The source of this T cell receptor beta chain is a study of T and B cells in COVID-19 patients. This clonotype showed up just a few times. What it binds is unknown. Study observations and caveats: Patients with COVID-19 reportedly showed strongly skewed T cell receptor beta variable and joining gene usage. Clonality of TRB repertoires was high in active COVID-19; recovery brought above-healthy diversity and richness.

From blood, about 240-500 ng of genomic DNA served as TRB template. TRB rearrangements were amplified by multiplex PCR with BIOMED2 TRB-A/B primers. Via MiXCR, TCRdb re-called the multiplex PCR reads, giving one row per CDR3 protein. Of roughly 7,800 distinct CDR3 sequences listed, 26% were seen once; the top ten hold 17%. What was sequenced was blood. This clonotype originated in a human donor with active COVID-19.

The DNA for the CDR3 is TGTGCCAGCAGTTTACTTACAGGGGGGAACACTGAAGCTTTCTTT. Encoded protein: CASSLLTGGNTEAFF. The chain couples TRBV27 to TRBJ1-1; 8 bases line up with TRBD1. The CDR3 runs to 15 residues. After removal of 2 bases from V and 1 base from J, the junction contained 3 bases not matched to a gene. Germline V CDR1 and CDR2: MNHEY, SMNVEV (reference sequence).